This T cell receptor beta chain was obtained from a study of post-analysis software for immune sequencing data. Points from the study as a whole: Patients with multiple sclerosis recorded significantly lower normalized Chao1 diversity than controls, the study found. There were roughly 5 TRBV segments more frequent in patients than controls, and TRBV5-6, TRBV5-1 and TRBV20-1 were among them.

Every TCR beta cDNA library bore unique molecular identifiers. TCRdb reanalysed the PCR reads using MiXCR and keeps one entry per CDR3 protein. The sample records 150,000 to 200,000 distinct CDR3 sequences, approximately 35% being singletons. Regarding this clonotype: Its antigen is as yet unknown.

The V gene lost 4 bases and the J gene lost 3 bases, with 13 bases spanning the gap. CDR3 size: 14 residues. The germline V gene has CDR1 MGHRA and CDR2 YSYEKL. This specimen was blood, taken after autologous hematopoietic stem cell transplantation. The receptor was isolated from a girl aged 10 to 17 with multiple sclerosis. This rearrangement joins TRBV4-1 to TRBJ2-7; perhaps TRBD2 as D (6 bases). Written as DNA, the CDR3 is TGCGCCAGCAGCCGGCCGGGACTTCACTACGAGCAGTACTTC. Translated: CASSRPGLHYEQYF.